Each of the 25 T cell receptor beta chains below was sequenced from the same sample in a study of memory CD4+ T cells and cytomegalovirus serostatus. The sort gate was single viable CD3+CD4+CD8-CD45RO+ cells for memory CD4+ T cells. Method: immunoSEQ multiplex PCR; TCRdb's copy keeps in-frame clones and lacks some. Among 30,000 to 45,000 clones listed, approximately 79% were seen once. The specimen sequenced was memory CD4+ T cells from blood. All receptors derive from an adult in good health and CMV-seropositive.

This clone was detected a few times. The V call is TRBV6-6, the J call TRBJ2-7; the match to TRBD1 covers 10 bases. J lost 3 bases, V lost 6 bases, and 11 bases had no gene match. The germline gives CDR1 MNHNY, CDR2 SVGAGI (reference sequence). CDR3 length equals 16 residues. The CDR3 DNA is TGTGCCAGCAGCCGGCCGCCGACAGGGGGCCACTACGAGCAGTACTTC. Translating it yields CASSRPPTGGHYEQYF.

The chain recombines TRBV29-1 with TRBJ2-3; D uncertain. Deletions cut 2 bases from V and 2 bases from J, with 5 bases between. CDR1 SQVTM and CDR2 ANQGSEA come from the germline V gene. The CDR3 spans 12 residues. The CDR3 here is CSVETNTDTQYF. CDR3 nucleotides: TGCAGCGTTGAAACTAACACAGATACGCAGTATTTT.

The gene calls are TRBV11-2 and TRBJ2-5; maybe TRBD1 (6 bases). Germline V gives CDR1 SGHAT, CDR2 FQNNGV. V was trimmed by 1 base and J by 5 bases, leaving 11 bases between them. The CDR3 length is 14 residues. The CDR3 region is CASSLGTGMETQYF. The CDR3 DNA is TGTGCCAGCAGCTTAGGTACAGGGATGGAGACCCAGTACTTC. The entire variable domain, with the rest obtained from reference TRBV11-2 and TRBJ2-5, is as follows: EAGVAQSPRYKIIEKRQSVAFWCNPISGHATLYWYQQILGQGPKLLIQFQNNGVVDDSQLPKDRFSAERLKGVDSTLKIQPAKLEDSAVYLCASSLGTGMETQYFGPGTRLLVL.

The gene calls are TRBV9 and TRBJ2-7, with D unresolved. V lost 0 bases to trimming and J lost 0 bases, with 7 bases between them. The CDR3 is 14 residues long. CDR1 and CDR2 from the germline V gene are SGDLS and YYNGEE. This CDR3 is CASSVAGHSYEQYF. The CDR3, as DNA: TGTGCCAGCAGCGTAGCTGGCCACTCCTACGAGCAGTACTTC.

V gene TRBV6-5 combines with J gene TRBJ1-1; unclear D gene. V lost 11 bases, J lost 3 bases, and 13 bases lay in between. There are 12 residues in the CDR3. Germline V gives CDR1 MNHEY, CDR2 SVGAGI. The CDR3 loop is CAAKPRDTEAFF. CDR3 sequence (DNA): TGTGCCGCTAAGCCAAGGGACACTGAAGCTTTCTTT.

The chain is built from TRBV21-1 and TRBJ2-7. TRBV21-1 has pseudogene status. This CDR3 is 14 amino acids long. The CDR3 coding sequence is TGTGCCAGCAGCAAAGGGGGTATAACCTACGAGCAGTACTTC. Translation gives CASSKGGITYEQYF.

This chain uses TRBV4-3 with TRBJ1-2; perhaps TRBD1 as D (5 bases). This CDR3 is built from 14 residues. Deletions cut 0 bases from V and 8 bases from J, with 13 bases between. The germline CDR1 and CDR2 sequences are LGHNA and YSLEER. Written as DNA, the CDR3 is TGCGCCAGCAGCCAAGACCGGGGGAGGAGAGGCTACACCTTC. Encoded protein: CASSQDRGRRGYTF.

The rearrangement links TRBV6-1 to TRBJ2-2; 9 bases are shared with TRBD1. V gave up 7 bases and J gave up 5 bases; unmatched junction bases: 8. The CDR3 covers 15 residues. CDR1 and CDR2 from the germline V gene are MNHNS and SASEGT. The CDR3 bases are TGTGCCAGCACCTCGGACAGGGGATCGACCGGGGAGCTGTTTTTT. This translates into CASTSDRGSTGELFF.

This chain connects TRBV29-1 to TRBJ2-3, with TRBD2 matching 10 bases. This CDR3 contains 14 residues. V was clipped by 4 bases and J by 3 bases; unmatched bases: 4. From germline, CDR1 is SQVTM and CDR2 ANQGSEA. The CDR3 region has the DNA TGCAGCGTTGCCACTAGCGGGGCTACAGATACGCAGTATTTT. Its protein is CSVATSGATDTQYF.

This clone was found a few times. The gene calls are TRBV6-1 and TRBJ1-1; D remains unclear. Germline V gene data show CDR1 as MNHNS and CDR2 as SASEGT. The V end lost 8 bases, the J end lost 2 bases, and 12 bases lay between the germline ends. The length of the CDR3 is 13 residues. CDR3 coding DNA: TGTGCCAGCTCAAAACAGCCTAACACTGAAGCTTTCTTT. This codes for CASSKQPNTEAFF.

This clone has more than one count but fewer than ten. The chain combines TRBV28 with TRBJ1-1, with D unresolved. Looked up from germline, CDR1 is MDHEN and CDR2 is SYDVKM. This CDR3 is built from 11 residues. The V end lost 7 bases, the J end lost 6 bases, and 9 bases lay between the germline ends. CDR3 region: CASTAGPEAFF. Here the CDR3 DNA reads TGTGCCAGCACTGCGGGTCCTGAAGCTTTCTTT.

The rearrangement links TRBV5-6 to TRBJ1-3; D not certain. Trimming took off 3 bases at V and 3 bases at J, with 7 bases between the two ends. The CDR3 covers 13 residues. CDR1 SGHDT and CDR2 YYEEEE come from the germline V gene. The CDR3 loop is CASSSRSGNTIYF. CDR3 DNA sequence: TGTGCCAGCAGCTCCCGGAGTGGAAACACCATATATTTT.

This clone came up once. This rearrangement joins TRBV14 to TRBJ2-5, with unresolved D. The germline V and J ends were trimmed by 3 bases and 3 bases, with 11 bases remaining between them. CDR3 length equals 14 residues. Germline-derived CDR1 and CDR2 are SGHDN and FVKESK. DNA for the CDR3: TGTGCCAGCAGCCAGAACGGGCACAAAGAGACCCAGTACTTC. Amino acids: CASSQNGHKETQYF.

This clone was picked up one time. The genes are TRBV15 and TRBJ1-2; 7 bases line up with TRBD1. With 2 bases clipped from V and 8 bases from J, the junction kept 8 bases outside the gene matches. The CDR3 sequence is 14 residues long. Germline V lookup: CDR1 LNHNV, CDR2 YYDKDF (reference sequence). The CDR3 sequence is CATSRSRQGEGYTF. CDR3 bases: TGTGCCACCAGCAGATCCCGACAGGGAGAAGGCTACACCTTC.

Here the CDR3 DNA reads TGTGCCAGCAGTGACCGCTTGGGACAGGGGGCGCAAGGGGAGCAGTTCTTC. This codes for CASSDRLGQGAQGEQFF. The chain has TRBV6-1 and TRBJ2-1; 12 nucleotides align to TRBD1. J was trimmed by 10 bases and V by 3 bases; bases with no gene match: 13. Germline CDR1 MNHNS, CDR2 SASEGT. The CDR3 is made up of 17 amino acids.

This clone was seen only a few times. The rearrangement uses TRBV5-1 and TRBJ2-7; 7 nucleotides align to TRBD1. The germline gives CDR1 SGHRS, CDR2 YFSETQ. The J segment lost 2 bases and the V segment lost 7 bases, leaving 18 bases of the junction unmatched. CDR3 length: 17 amino acids. CDR3 DNA: TGCGCCAGCGTGAATGGGGGACAGCCCGAGGGGCCCTACGAGCAGTACTTC. Protein sequence: CASVNGGQPEGPYEQYF.

V gene TRBV5-1 combines with J gene TRBJ2-5; the match to TRBD2 covers 8 bases. Germline CDR1 and CDR2: SGHRS and YFSETQ. This CDR3 has 14 amino acids. V was clipped by 5 bases and J by 5 bases; unmatched bases: 8. The CDR3 DNA reads as TGCGCCAGCAGTAACGGGGGGGCGGAGGAGACCCAGTACTTC. It yields the protein CASSNGGAEETQYF.

The table lists this clone with a few counts. V is TRBV20-1 and J is TRBJ1-1, with D possibly being TRBD1 (6 bases). The V and J ends lost 3 bases and 11 bases respectively, with 13 bases between them. CDR3 length: 11 residues. Looked up from germline, CDR1 is DFQATT and CDR2 is SNEGSKA (reference sequence). The CDR3 nucleotides read TGCAGTGCTAGGCAGGGGCGGCGGGCTTTCTTT. Translating gives CSARQGRRAFF.

The rearrangement links TRBV9 to TRBJ2-1, with D maybe TRBD1 (5 bases). Trimming removed 3 bases from V and 7 bases from J, with 23 bases in between. Germline CDR1 is SGDLS and CDR2 is YYNGEE. This CDR3 spans 17 amino acids. DNA of the CDR3: TGTGCCAGCAGCGACAGCTTTGGGGCACCCAAACGAAATGAGCAGTTCTTC. Its translation is CASSDSFGAPKRNEQFF. Filled out from reference TRBV9 and TRBJ2-1, the complete variable domain reads DSGVTQTPKHLITATGQRVTLRCSPRSGDLSVYWYQQSLDQGLQFLIQYYNGEERAKGNILERFSAQQFPDLHSELNLSSLELGDSALYFCASSDSFGAPKRNEQFFGPGTRLTVL.

The chain has TRBV28 and TRBJ1-5; no firm D call. Between the trimmed V and J ends, which lost 6 bases and 2 bases, there was a span of 14 bases. From germline, CDR1 is MDHEN and CDR2 SYDVKM. The CDR3 is made up of 15 amino acids. In DNA, the CDR3 is TGTGCCAGCAGCACCCGGGTAAGAGGCAATCAGCCCCAGCATTTT. It translates to CASSTRVRGNQPQHF.

This rearrangement joins TRBV11-3 to TRBJ2-1, with TRBD2 identical over 9 bases. With V trimmed by 5 bases and J by 9 bases, 8 bases remained unmatched. CDR3 length: 14 residues. The germline V gene encodes CDR1 SGHNT and CDR2 YENEEA. As DNA, the CDR3 is TGTGCCAGCAGCCCGGGGACTAGCTTTCCTGAGCAGTTCTTC. Translating gives CASSPGTSFPEQFF.

The chain employs TRBV4-2 and TRBJ2-5; no reliable D call. This CDR3 contains 14 residues. Germline CDR1 and CDR2: LGHNA and YNFKEQ. V lost 0 bases, J lost 4 bases, and 9 bases lay in between. CDR3 nucleotide sequence: TGTGCCAGCAGCCAAGATTCCCGCAGAGAGACCCAGTACTTC. Translation: CASSQDSRRETQYF.

This chain uses TRBV5-4 with TRBJ2-3; tentatively, D is TRBD1 (6 bases). The CDR3 runs 17 residues. V lost 3 bases, J lost 0 bases, and 17 bases lay in between. Germline V CDR1 and CDR2: SGHNT, YYREEE (reference sequence). The CDR3 sequence: CASSYAAQGSSTDTQYF. The CDR3 bases are TGTGCCAGCAGCTACGCAGCCCAGGGGTCTAGCACAGATACGCAGTATTTT.

This chain joins TRBV10-3 and TRBJ2-7; 9 bases fit TRBD1. With V trimmed by 5 bases and J by 4 bases, 9 bases remained unmatched. CDR1 and CDR2 (germline): ENHRY, SYGVKD. This CDR3 has 15 amino acids. CDR3 sequence reads: CAISSGQGIEYEQYF. In nucleotides, the CDR3 is TGTGCCATCAGTTCTGGACAGGGGATAGAATACGAGCAGTACTTC.

This chain links TRBV6-5 with TRBJ1-1; 8 bases line up with TRBD1. J was trimmed by 2 bases and V by 7 bases; bases with no gene match: 6. The CDR3 length is 14 residues. CDR1 and CDR2 from the germline V gene are MNHEY and SVGAGI. CDR3 sequence (DNA): TGTGCCAGCAACGGACAGGGAATAAACACTGAAGCTTTCTTT. Its protein is CASNGQGINTEAFF.